This T cell receptor (beta chain) was captured in a study of blood T cells in healthy people across ages. Combining a sample-barcoded 5' primer with a J-beta primer mix, a second PCR ran for 7 to 11 cycles. The template-switch adaptor was a 5' adaptor with 12 random nucleotides. It tagged each cDNA molecule. TCRdb analysed the 5' RACE reads with MiXCR anew, one entry per CDR3 protein. The data show over a million distinct CDR3 sequences, 35% to 45% seen once. The clonotype originates from a woman younger than 30 in good health. The sequenced sample was blood.

CDR3 nucleotide sequence: TGTGCCAGCAGCCAAGCCCGGATTCCCTCCTACGAGCAGTACTTC. Translated, it gives CASSQARIPSYEQYF. The rearrangement links TRBV3-1 to TRBJ2-7; the D is unclear. CDR1 and CDR2 (germline): LGHDT, YNNKEL (reference sequence). The CDR3 runs to 15 residues. V was shortened by 1 base and J by 0 bases, with 10 bases between the two germline ends.